This TCR beta chain was obtained from a study of monozygotic twins with inflammatory bowel disease. The CDR3 has 15 residues. Germline CDR1 MDHEN, CDR2 SYDVKM. Total RNA input per TCR library was around 3,600 ng. The template-switching step introduced UMIs that carried a 6-nucleotide sample barcode. With about 17 and 10 cycles respectively, two nested PCRs were carried out on TCRalpha and TCRbeta cDNA. TCRdb reprocessed the 5' RACE reads, with one entry per CDR3 protein and no DNA. Its table records approximately 400,000 distinct CDR3 sequences. Sequenced: blood. This receptor was identified in a human donor with ulcerative colitis or Crohn's disease, or a healthy co-twin of an affected twin (not recorded which). The chain recombines TRBV28 with TRBJ2-7; TCRdb proposes TRBD1, but this gene call is untestable without DNA. CDR3 region: CASLSHYRGQNEQYF.